The text below deals with one TCR beta chain. What it binds is unknown. MiXCR was run by TCRdb on the 5' RACE reads, yielding one entry per CDR3 protein. The sample records over 450,000 distinct CDR3 sequences, about 13% being singletons. This entry is derived from a study of CD8 T cells in ankylosing spondylitis. Findings and caveats of the study: In ankylosing spondylitis blood, a motif of seven or eight highly homologous TCR beta variants appeared characteristic. Disease-associated clones were CD8+ and fairly uncommon in peripheral blood.

The clonotype was recovered from a male donor with ankylosing spondylitis. The sample was blood, either unsorted or a sorted T cell fraction (not recorded which).

CDR3 coding DNA: TGTGCCAGCAGCGTGGGACAGGCGGGCAACACCATATATTTT. Its protein product is CASSVGQAGNTIYF. The chain is built from TRBV7-2 and TRBJ1-3; 8 bases match TRBD1. CDR3 length equals 14 residues. The J segment lost 7 bases and the V segment lost 5 bases, leaving 7 bases of the junction unmatched. Germline values: CDR1 SGHTA, CDR2 FQGNSA.